A single sample is the source of the 16 T cell receptor beta chains below, sequenced in a study of T cells in Graves' hyperthyroidism and ophthalmopathy. TCR beta CDR3 sequences were amplified from RNA transcripts. First-round RT-PCR with HTBI primers amplified the TCR CDR3 region. TCRdb analysed the multiplex PCR reads with MiXCR anew, one entry per CDR3 protein. Of roughly 400,000 distinct CDR3 sequences in the sample, about 14% were seen once. What was sequenced was blood. The origin of the receptors is a man aged 50-60 years with Graves' ophthalmopathy.

The chain is built from TRBV12-3 or TRBV12-4 and TRBJ2-7, with 11 bases matching TRBD2. V lost 6 bases to trimming and J lost 2 bases; unmatched junction nucleotides: 3. The CDR3 is 14 residues long. Here the CDR3 DNA reads TGTGCCAGCAGGCCACTAGCGGGAGCCTACGAGCAGTACTTC. Protein sequence: CASRPLAGAYEQYF.

For this clonotype: A clone one base away is much larger, so this may be a read error. The chain links TRBV10-3 to TRBJ2-1; 7 bases are a match to TRBD2. The trim removed 6 bases at V and 6 bases at J, leaving 5 bases unmatched. The CDR3 is 13 amino acids. Germline lookup yields CDR1 ENHRY and CDR2 SYGVKD. CDR3 coding DNA: TGTGCCATCAGACCAGCGGGACGCAATGAGCAGTTCTTC. It yields the protein CAIRPAGRNEQFF.

The chain is built from TRBV5-1 and TRBJ1-2; possibly TRBD1 for D (5 bases). Germline V gene data show CDR1 as SGHRS and CDR2 as YFSETQ. The CDR3 length is 16 residues. The V end was cut by 0 bases, the J end by 4 bases, with 16 bases between. CDR3 DNA sequence: TGCGCCAGCAGCTTGGCCCGCGCCGGGACCCTCTATGGCTACACCTTC. This sequence encodes CASSLARAGTLYGYTF.

This clonotype has a handful of counts. The chain links TRBV4-1 to TRBJ2-1; 9 bases agree with TRBD2. CDR3 size: 20 residues. CDR1 MGHRA and CDR2 YSYEKL come from the germline V gene. J lost 7 bases, V lost 0 bases, and 19 bases had no gene match. The CDR3, as DNA: TGCGCCAGCAGCCAAGATAGATATGGTAGCGGGAGAAAAATCGTAAATGAGCAGTTCTTC. Translation gives CASSQDRYGSGRKIVNEQFF.

This clonotype was found many times. The chain uses TRBV10-3 and TRBJ1-4; D is ambiguous. Trimming cost V 2 bases and J 8 bases, with 9 bases left between them. The CDR3 extends over 13 amino acids. Germline loops: CDR1 ENHRY, CDR2 SYGVKD. CDR3 sequence (DNA): TGTGCCATCAGTGAGGGGGTAGGCGAAAAACTGTTTTTT. Its protein is CAISEGVGEKLFF.

This clonotype was observed at least ten times. This chain links TRBV28 with TRBJ2-6; a possible D gene is TRBD1 (6 bases). Deletions cut 5 bases from V and 0 bases from J, with 14 bases between. CDR3 length: 17 amino acids. Germline V gene lookup returns CDR1 MDHEN and CDR2 SYDVKM. The CDR3: CASSLRQDPSGANVLTF. The DNA of the CDR3 is TGTGCCAGCAGTCTCCGACAGGATCCCTCTGGGGCCAACGTCCTGACTTTC.

This clonotype was counted a few times. The gene calls are TRBV25-1 and TRBJ1-2, with D uncertain. The CDR3 has 13 residues. Looked up from germline, CDR1 is MGHDK and CDR2 is SYGVNS. With 6 bases removed from V and 6 bases from J, the gap between germline ends came to 14 bases. CDR3 sequence reads: CASRLDTGNGYTF. CDR3 nucleotides: TGTGCCAGCAGATTAGATACGGGGAATGGCTACACCTTC.

This clonotype has a count of ten or more. This chain links TRBV18 with TRBJ2-1; tentatively, D is TRBD1 (5 bases). Between the trimmed V and J ends, which lost 3 bases and 9 bases, there was a span of 9 bases. Germline V CDR1 and CDR2: KGHSH, LQKENI. This CDR3 comprises 12 residues. The DNA for the CDR3 is TGTGCCAGCTCACCGACAGTTGGTGAGCAGTTCTTC. Encoded protein: CASSPTVGEQFF. Full variable domain (outside the CDR3, taken from reference TRBV18 and TRBJ2-1): NAGVMQNPRHLVRRRGQEARLRCSPMKGHSHVYWYRQLPEEGLKFMVYLQKENIIDESGMPKERFSAEFPKEGPSILRIQQVVRGDSAAYFCASSPTVGEQFFGPGTRLTVL.

This clonotype was observed many times. The chain joins TRBV5-1 to TRBJ2-2; D may correspond to TRBD1 or TRBD2 (5 bases each). This CDR3 is 17 amino acids long. Germline V gene sequence: CDR1 SGHRS, CDR2 YFSETQ. Trimming removed 0 bases at V and 1 base at J, with 13 bases between. The CDR3 nucleotides read TGCGCCAGCAGCTTGGCCATCGAGAGGGGGAACACCGGGGAGCTGTTTTTT. As protein: CASSLAIERGNTGELFF.

V and J are TRBV12-3 or TRBV12-4 and TRBJ2-5, with a weak D call TRBD2 (6 bases). V was pared by 3 bases and J by 7 bases, with 12 bases between. This CDR3 contains 13 residues. The CDR3 DNA follows: TGTGCCAGCAGTTTTGGCGGGACTGGGACCCAGTACTTC. This gives the protein CASSFGGTGTQYF.

This clonotype was counted many times. The rearrangement uses TRBV27 and TRBJ1-1; possibly TRBD1 for D (5 bases). Deletions cut 3 bases from V and 1 base from J, with 9 bases between. CDR1 and CDR2 from the germline V gene are MNHEY and SMNVEV (reference sequence). The CDR3 runs 14 residues. The CDR3 region is CASSFRGWNTEAFF. The CDR3 DNA sequence: TGTGCCAGCAGTTTTCGGGGCTGGAACACTGAAGCTTTCTTT.

This clonotype was seen repeatedly, ten times or more. The chain carries TRBV27 and TRBJ2-1, with unresolved D. V lost 3 bases and J lost 6, with 21 bases in between. Germline V CDR1 and CDR2: MNHEY, SMNVEV (reference sequence). This CDR3 has 17 amino acids. For the CDR3, the DNA is TGTGCCAGCAGTTTGGTCCAGGAACCCCGCAGAGGCAATGAGCAGTTCTTC. Amino acids: CASSLVQEPRRGNEQFF.

This clonotype was seen repeatedly, ten times or more. This chain connects TRBV18 to TRBJ1-1; D not certain. The CDR3 loop spans 14 amino acids. The germline V gene encodes CDR1 KGHSH and CDR2 LQKENI. Deletions cut 3 bases from V and 1 base from J, with 9 bases between. The CDR3, as DNA: TGTGCCAGCTCACCCCAGAGTCAGAACACTGAAGCTTTCTTT. It translates to CASSPQSQNTEAFF.

This clonotype was counted between two and nine times. The chain couples TRBV27 to TRBJ2-7; a possible D gene is TRBD1 (5 bases). This CDR3 region has 14 residues. The germline V gene encodes CDR1 MNHEY and CDR2 SMNVEV (reference sequence). Trimming pared 7 bases from V and 2 bases from J, leaving 15 bases between. The CDR3 bases are TGTGCCAGCAACCGACCAGGGTTGCCCTACGAGCAGTACTTC. Translating gives CASNRPGLPYEQYF.

This chain uses TRBV20-1 with TRBJ2-7; TRBD1 matches at 8 bases. Trimming took 7 bases from V and 4 from J; bases not matched to a gene: 6. The CDR3 has 12 amino acids. CDR1 and CDR2 (germline): DFQATT, SNEGSKA (reference sequence). CDR3 region: CSVPGTGYEQYF. CDR3 DNA sequence: TGCAGTGTCCCCGGGACAGGTTACGAGCAGTACTTC.

This clonotype was seen a handful of times. The DNA for the CDR3 is TGTGCCAGCAGCTTAATCCCGACGGAGACCCAGTACTTC. Protein: CASSLIPTETQYF. This chain uses TRBV7-3 with TRBJ2-5; no definite D call. Germline assignment: CDR1 SGHTA and CDR2 FQGTGA. The CDR3 has 13 amino acids. V gave up 1 base and J gave up 5 bases, with 8 bases separating them.